The next 2 T cell receptor beta chains were all read from a single sample in a study of blood T cells in healthy people across ages. It was with a sample-barcoded 5' primer and a J-beta primer mix that a second PCR of about 6 to 11 cycles was run. One entry per CDR3 protein results from TCRdb running MiXCR on the 5' RACE reads. The sample holds about 830,000 distinct CDR3 sequences, 58% seen once. Sequencing was performed on blood. The receptors here all came from a man aged 25-45 years in good health.

The chain links TRBV20-1 to TRBJ2-1, with D possibly TRBD2 on 5 matching bases. The CDR3 is made up of 16 amino acids. V was pared by 0 bases and J by 8 bases, with 20 bases between. Looked up from germline, CDR1 is DFQATT and CDR2 is SNEGSKA (reference sequence). The CDR3 nucleotides are TGCAGTGCTAGAGAATACCCGCGGGTGGGGTTGCATGAGCAGTTCTTC. It specifies CSAREYPRVGLHEQFF.

This chain joins TRBV20-1 and TRBJ1-2; D is undetermined. The CDR3 runs to 16 residues. V shed 5 bases and J shed 2 bases, with 21 bases lying between them. Germline CDR1 DFQATT, CDR2 SNEGSKA (reference sequence). Here the CDR3 DNA reads TGCAGTGCTTATACAACGGCCACTAACCCCAACTATGGCTACACCTTC. Protein product: CSAYTTATNPNYGYTF.